Listed here are 8 T cell receptor beta chains from one sample, sequenced in a study of cytomegalovirus exposure and HLA in healthy donors. Vbeta (60) and Jbeta (13) primers were used in the PCR. Sequencing used immunoSEQ multiplex PCR; TCRdb keeps in-frame clones, though not all of them. The sample yields approximately 170,000 clones, around 80% seen once. The sample comprised PBMCs. The receptors here all came from a boy aged 2 to 9 in good health and CMV-seronegative.

The J gene is TRBJ1-1, the V gene TRBV30; 8 nucleotides line up with TRBD1. The junction had 10 bases not matched to a gene; V was cut back by 5 bases and J by 5 bases. This CDR3 comprises 14 residues. Per the germline V gene, CDR1 is GTSNPN and CDR2 is SVGIG (reference sequence). The CDR3 nucleotides are TGTGCCTGGGACCGACAGACAGGGGTAACTGAAGCTTTCTTT. This translates into CAWDRQTGVTEAFF.

The chain carries TRBV30 and TRBJ2-1; 9 nucleotides agree with TRBD2. The length of the CDR3 is 14 residues. CDR1 and CDR2 (germline): GTSNPN, SVGIG (reference sequence). J gave up 4 bases and V 4 bases, and 5 bases lay outside the gene matches. CDR3 DNA: TGTGCCTGGATTGCGGGGGGGCCGTACAATGAGCAGTTCTTC. This gives the protein CAWIAGGPYNEQFF.

The chain is built from TRBV7-2 and TRBJ1-1; tentatively, D is TRBD1 (5 bases). The CDR3 extends over 13 amino acids. The V and J ends lost 5 bases and 4 bases respectively, with 11 bases between them. Germline CDR1 SGHTA, CDR2 FQGNSA. The CDR3 nucleotides are TGTGCCAGCAGCCTTTCAGGGATCACTGAAGCTTTCTTT. Residues: CASSLSGITEAFF.

V usage is TRBV27 and J usage is TRBJ1-1, with D possibly being TRBD1 (5 bases). Germline assignment: CDR1 MNHEY and CDR2 SMNVEV (reference sequence). This CDR3 spans 14 amino acids. The germline V and J ends were trimmed by 5 bases and 2 bases, with 12 bases remaining between them. CDR3 nucleotides: TGTGCCAGCAGTCCTGGGGCGGGAAACACTGAAGCTTTCTTT. Its translation is CASSPGAGNTEAFF.

The chain links TRBV6-5 to TRBJ2-7; a possible D gene is TRBD1 (5 bases). Between the trimmed V and J ends, which lost 5 bases and 7 bases, there was a span of 12 bases. Germline V gives CDR1 MNHEY, CDR2 SVGAGI. CDR3 length equals 12 residues. The CDR3 loop is CASSGHPEEQYF. The CDR3 DNA is TGTGCCAGCAGTGGACACCCGGAAGAGCAGTACTTC.

V usage is TRBV7-3 and J usage is TRBJ1-2, with no clear D. V lost 3 bases to trimming and J lost 6 bases, with 11 bases between them. This CDR3 spans 13 amino acids. Germline lookup yields CDR1 SGHTA and CDR2 FQGTGA. The CDR3, as DNA: TGTGCCAGCAGCTTCAACGGAGTAGATGGCTACACCTTC. Amino acids: CASSFNGVDGYTF.

This clone was observed a handful of times. The CDR3 is CASSLGTGIGYTF. CDR3 in DNA: TGTGCCAGCAGCCTCGGGACAGGGATAGGCTACACCTTC. The V call is TRBV2, the J call TRBJ1-2, with TRBD1 matching over 9 bases. The length of the CDR3 is 13 residues. J lost 8 bases, V lost 6 bases, and 7 bases had no gene match. Germline CDR1 SNHLY, CDR2 FYNNEI.

This rearrangement joins TRBV25-1 to TRBJ1-3, with a tentative D call TRBD1 (5 bases). Looked up from germline, CDR1 is MGHDK and CDR2 is SYGVNS. This CDR3 is built from 15 residues. V dropped 1 base and J dropped 4 bases, with 11 bases sitting between them. The CDR3 reads CASSESGEYGNTIYF. The CDR3 DNA follows: TGTGCCAGCAGTGAATCGGGGGAGTACGGAAACACCATATATTTT.